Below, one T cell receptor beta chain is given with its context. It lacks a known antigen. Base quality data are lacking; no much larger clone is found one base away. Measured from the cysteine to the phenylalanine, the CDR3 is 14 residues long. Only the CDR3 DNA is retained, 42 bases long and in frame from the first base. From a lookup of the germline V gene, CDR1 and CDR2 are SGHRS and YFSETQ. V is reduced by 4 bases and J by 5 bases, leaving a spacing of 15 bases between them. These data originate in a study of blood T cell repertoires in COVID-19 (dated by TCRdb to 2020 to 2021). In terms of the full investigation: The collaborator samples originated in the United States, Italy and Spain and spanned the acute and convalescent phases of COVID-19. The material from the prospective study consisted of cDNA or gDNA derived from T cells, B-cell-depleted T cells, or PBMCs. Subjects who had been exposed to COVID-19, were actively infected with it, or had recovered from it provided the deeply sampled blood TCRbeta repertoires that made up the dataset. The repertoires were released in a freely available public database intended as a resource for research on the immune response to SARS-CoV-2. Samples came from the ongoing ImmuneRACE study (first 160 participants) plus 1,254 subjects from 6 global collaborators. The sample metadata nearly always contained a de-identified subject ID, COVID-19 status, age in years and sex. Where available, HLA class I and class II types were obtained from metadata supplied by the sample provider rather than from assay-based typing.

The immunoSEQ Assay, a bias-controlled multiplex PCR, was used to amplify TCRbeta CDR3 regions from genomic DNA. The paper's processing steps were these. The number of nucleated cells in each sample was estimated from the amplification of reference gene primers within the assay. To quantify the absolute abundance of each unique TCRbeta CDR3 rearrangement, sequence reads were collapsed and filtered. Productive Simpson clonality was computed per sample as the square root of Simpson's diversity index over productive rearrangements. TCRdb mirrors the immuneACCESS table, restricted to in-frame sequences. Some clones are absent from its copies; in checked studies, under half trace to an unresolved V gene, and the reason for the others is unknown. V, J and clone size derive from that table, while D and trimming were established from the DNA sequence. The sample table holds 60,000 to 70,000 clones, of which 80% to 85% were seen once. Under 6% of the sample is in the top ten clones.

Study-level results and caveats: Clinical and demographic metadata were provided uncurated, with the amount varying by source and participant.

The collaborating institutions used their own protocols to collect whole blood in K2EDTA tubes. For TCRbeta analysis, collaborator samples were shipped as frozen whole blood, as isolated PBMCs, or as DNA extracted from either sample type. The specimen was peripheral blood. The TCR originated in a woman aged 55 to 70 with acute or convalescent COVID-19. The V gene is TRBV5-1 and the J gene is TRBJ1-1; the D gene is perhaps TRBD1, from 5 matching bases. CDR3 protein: CASSTQGVWTEAFF. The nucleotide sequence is TGCGCCAGCAGCACGCAGGGTGTTTGGACTGAAGCTTTCTTT.